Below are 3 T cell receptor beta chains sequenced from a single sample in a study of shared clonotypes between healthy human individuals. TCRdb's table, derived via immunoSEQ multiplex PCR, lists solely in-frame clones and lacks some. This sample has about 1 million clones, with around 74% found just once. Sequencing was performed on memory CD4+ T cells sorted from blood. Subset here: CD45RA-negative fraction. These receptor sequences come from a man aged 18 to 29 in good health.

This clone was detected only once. The CDR3 sequence: CASSQGTRGRNEQYF. CDR3 nucleotide sequence: TGCGCCAGCAGCCAGGGGACCCGCGGGAGAAACGAGCAGTACTTC. This chain connects TRBV4-1 to TRBJ2-7; the match to TRBD2 covers 7 bases. J was trimmed by 5 bases and V by 3 bases; bases with no gene match: 10. From germline, CDR1 is MGHRA and CDR2 YSYEKL. There are 15 residues in the CDR3.

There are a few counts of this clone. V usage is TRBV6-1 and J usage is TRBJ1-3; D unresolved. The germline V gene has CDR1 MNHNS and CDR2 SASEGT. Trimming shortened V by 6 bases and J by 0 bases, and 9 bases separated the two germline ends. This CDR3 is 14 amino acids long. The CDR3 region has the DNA TGTGCCAGCAGCACAGATTTCTCTGGAAACACCATATATTTT. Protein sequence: CASSTDFSGNTIYF.

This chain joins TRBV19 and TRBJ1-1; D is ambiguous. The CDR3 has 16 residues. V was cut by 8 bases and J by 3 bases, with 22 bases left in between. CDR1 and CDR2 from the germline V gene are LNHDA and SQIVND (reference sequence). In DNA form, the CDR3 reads TGTGCCAGTCATAAACTCAGGACGGGGAGAGACACTGAAGCTTTCTTT. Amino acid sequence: CASHKLRTGRDTEAFF. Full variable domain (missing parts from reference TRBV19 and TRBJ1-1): DGGITQSPKYLFRKEGQNVTLSCEQNLNHDAMYWYRQDPGQGLRLIYYSQIVNDFQKGDIAEGYSVSREKKESFPLTVTSAQKNPTAFYLCASHKLRTGRDTEAFFGQGTRLTVV.